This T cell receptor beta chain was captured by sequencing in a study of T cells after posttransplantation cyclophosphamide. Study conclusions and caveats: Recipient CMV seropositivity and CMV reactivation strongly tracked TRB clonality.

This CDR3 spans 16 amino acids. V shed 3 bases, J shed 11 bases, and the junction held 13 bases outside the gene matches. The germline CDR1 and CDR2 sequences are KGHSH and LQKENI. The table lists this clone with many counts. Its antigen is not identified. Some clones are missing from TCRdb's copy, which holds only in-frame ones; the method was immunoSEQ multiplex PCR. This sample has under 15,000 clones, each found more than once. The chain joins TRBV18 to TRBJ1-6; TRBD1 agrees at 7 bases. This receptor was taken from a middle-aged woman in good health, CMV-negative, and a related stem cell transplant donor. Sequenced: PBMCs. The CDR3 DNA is TGTGCCAGCTCACCTCCTGGATTGACAGGGAGAGCACCCCTCCACTTT. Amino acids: CASSPPGLTGRAPLHF.